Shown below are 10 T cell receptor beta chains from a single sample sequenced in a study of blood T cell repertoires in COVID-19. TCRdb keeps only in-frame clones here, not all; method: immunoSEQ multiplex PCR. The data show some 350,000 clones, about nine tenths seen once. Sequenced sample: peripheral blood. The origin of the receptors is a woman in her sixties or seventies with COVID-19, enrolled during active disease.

CDR3 DNA sequence: TGTGCCAGCAGTGAAAGCTCGGAGATCTGGGGCCCCCACGAGCAGTACTTC. Translated, it gives CASSESSEIWGPHEQYF. V and J are TRBV2 and TRBJ2-7; a weak D match, TRBD1 (5 bases). Germline CDR1 reads SNHLY; CDR2 reads FYNNEI. Trimming removed 2 bases from V and 5 bases from J, with 22 bases in between. This CDR3 is 17 amino acids long.

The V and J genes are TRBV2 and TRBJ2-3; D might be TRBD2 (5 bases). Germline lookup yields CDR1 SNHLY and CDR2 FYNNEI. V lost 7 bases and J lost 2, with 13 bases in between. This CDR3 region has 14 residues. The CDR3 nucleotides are TGTGCCAGCATCACAGCGGTGTTCACAGATACGCAGTATTTT. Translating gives CASITAVFTDTQYF.

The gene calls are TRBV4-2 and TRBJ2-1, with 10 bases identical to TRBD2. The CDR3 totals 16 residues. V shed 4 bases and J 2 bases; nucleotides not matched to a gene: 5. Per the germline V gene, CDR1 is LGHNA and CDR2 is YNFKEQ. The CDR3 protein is CASSPLAGAAYNEQFF. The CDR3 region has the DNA TGTGCCAGCAGCCCCCTAGCGGGGGCCGCCTACAATGAGCAGTTCTTC.

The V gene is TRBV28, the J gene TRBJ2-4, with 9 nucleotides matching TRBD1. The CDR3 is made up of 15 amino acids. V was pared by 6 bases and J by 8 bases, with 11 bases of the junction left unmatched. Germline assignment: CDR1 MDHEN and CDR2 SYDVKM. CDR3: CASRFLRDRDDIQYF. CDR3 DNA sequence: TGTGCCAGCAGATTCCTCCGGGACAGGGATGACATTCAGTACTTC. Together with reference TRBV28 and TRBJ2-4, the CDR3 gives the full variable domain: DVKVTQSSRYLVKRTGEKVFLECVQDMDHENMFWYRQDPGLGLRLIYFSYDVKMKEKGDIPEGYSVSREKKERFSLILESASTNQTSMYLCASRFLRDRDDIQYFGAGTRLSVL.

CDR3 nucleotide sequence: TGTGCCAGCAGCCGGTTTGGGCTTGCAACTAATGAAAAACTGTTTTTT. Translated: CASSRFGLATNEKLFF. The rearrangement links TRBV7-9 to TRBJ1-4; D remains ambiguous. Germline V CDR1 and CDR2: SEHNR, FQNEAQ (reference sequence). The V end was cut by 5 bases, the J end by 0 bases, with 13 bases between. The CDR3 covers 16 residues. Full variable domain (missing parts from reference TRBV7-9 and TRBJ1-4): DTGVSQNPRHKITKRGQNVTFRCDPISEHNRLYWYRQTLGQGPEFLTYFQNEAQLEKSRLLSDRFSAERPKGSFSTLEIQRTEQGDSAMYLCASSRFGLATNEKLFFGSGTQLSVL.

The CDR3 reads CASSLDARLAGGDTQYF. DNA for the CDR3: TGTGCCAGCAGCTTGGATGCCCGCCTAGCGGGAGGGGATACGCAGTATTTT. This chain connects TRBV5-8 to TRBJ2-3; 12 bases fit TRBD2. This CDR3 is 17 amino acids long. Per germline, CDR1 SGHTS and CDR2 YDEGEE. The J segment lost 6 bases and the V segment lost 0 bases, leaving 8 bases of the junction unmatched.

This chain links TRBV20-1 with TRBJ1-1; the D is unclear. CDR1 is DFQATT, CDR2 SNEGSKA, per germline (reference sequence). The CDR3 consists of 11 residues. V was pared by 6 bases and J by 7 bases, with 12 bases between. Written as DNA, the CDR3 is TGCAGTGCCGCCCCCGGAGATGAAGCTTTCTTT. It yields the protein CSAAPGDEAFF.

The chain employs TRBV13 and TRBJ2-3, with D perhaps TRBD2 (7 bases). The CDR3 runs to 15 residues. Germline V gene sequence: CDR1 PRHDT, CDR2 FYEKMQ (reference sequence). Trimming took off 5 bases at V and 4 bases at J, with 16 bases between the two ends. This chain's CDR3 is CASSTGAGEADTQYF. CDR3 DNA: TGTGCCAGCAGCACGGGGGCGGGGGAGGCAGATACGCAGTATTTT. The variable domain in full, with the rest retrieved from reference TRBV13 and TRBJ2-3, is AAGVIQSPRHLIKEKRETATLKCYPIPRHDTVYWYQQGPGQDPQFLISFYEKMQSDKGSIPDRFSAQQFSDYHSELNMSSLELGDSALYFCASSTGAGEADTQYFGPGTRLTVL.

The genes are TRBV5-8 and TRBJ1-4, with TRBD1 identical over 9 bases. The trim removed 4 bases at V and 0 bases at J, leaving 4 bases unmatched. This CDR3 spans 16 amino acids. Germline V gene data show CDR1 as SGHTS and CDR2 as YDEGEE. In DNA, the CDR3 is TGTGCCAGCAGCGAGAGGACAGGGGCAACTAATGAAAAACTGTTTTTT. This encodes CASSERTGATNEKLFF.

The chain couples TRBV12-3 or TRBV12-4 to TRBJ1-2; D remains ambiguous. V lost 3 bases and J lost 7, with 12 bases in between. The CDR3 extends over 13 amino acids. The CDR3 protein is CASSLGVRGGYTF. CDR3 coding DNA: TGTGCCAGCAGTTTGGGCGTACGGGGTGGCTACACCTTC.